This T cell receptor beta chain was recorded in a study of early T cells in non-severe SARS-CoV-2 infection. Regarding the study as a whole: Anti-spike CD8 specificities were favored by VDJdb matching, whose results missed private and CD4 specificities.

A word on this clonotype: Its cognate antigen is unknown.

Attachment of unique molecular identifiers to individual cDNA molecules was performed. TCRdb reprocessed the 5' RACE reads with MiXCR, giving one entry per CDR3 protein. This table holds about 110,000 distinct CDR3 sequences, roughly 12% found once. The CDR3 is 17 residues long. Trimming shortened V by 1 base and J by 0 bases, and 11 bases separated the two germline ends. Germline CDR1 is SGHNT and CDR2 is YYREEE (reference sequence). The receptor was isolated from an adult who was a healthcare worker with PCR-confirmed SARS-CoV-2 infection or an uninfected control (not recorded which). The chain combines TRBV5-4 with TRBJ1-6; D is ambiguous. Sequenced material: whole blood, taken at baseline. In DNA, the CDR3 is TGTGCCAGCAGCTTGCAAGGCGGAAGCTCCTATAATTCACCCCTCCACTTT. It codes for CASSLQGGSSYNSPLHF.